This TCR beta chain was identified during a study of blood T cell repertoires in COVID-19. The wider study: The United States, Italy and Spain were the sources of the acute and convalescent COVID-19 samples. PBMCs, B-cell-depleted T cells, or T cells were the source of the cDNA or gDNA that made up the material.

In the original analysis: Reference gene primer amplification gave nucleated cell count estimates. Method: immunoSEQ multiplex PCR; TCRdb's copy keeps in-frame clones and lacks some. The DNA gave D and trimming, while V, J and clone size come from that table. The sample yields approximately 75,000 clones, around four fifths seen once. CDR3 length equals 15 residues. Germline V lookup: CDR1 MNHEY, CDR2 SMNVEV (reference sequence). Trimming removed 2 bases at V and 6 bases at J, with 14 bases between. V is TRBV27 and J is TRBJ1-5, with a tentative D call TRBD1 (6 bases). The clonotype was recovered from a woman aged 80 or older with acute or convalescent COVID-19. The material sequenced was peripheral blood. The CDR3 here is CASSLTQGNGQPQHF. The CDR3 DNA reads as TGTGCCAGCAGTTTAACGCAGGGGAATGGTCAGCCCCAGCATTTT.